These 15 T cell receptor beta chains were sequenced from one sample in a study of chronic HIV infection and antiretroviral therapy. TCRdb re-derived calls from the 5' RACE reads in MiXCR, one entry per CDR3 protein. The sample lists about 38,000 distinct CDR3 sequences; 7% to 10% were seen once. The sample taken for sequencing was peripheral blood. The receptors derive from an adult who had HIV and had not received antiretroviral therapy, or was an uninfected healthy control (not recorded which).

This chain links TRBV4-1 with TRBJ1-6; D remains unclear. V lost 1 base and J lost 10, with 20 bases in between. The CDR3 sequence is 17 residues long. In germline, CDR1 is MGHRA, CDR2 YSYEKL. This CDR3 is CASSQGRLDSSVSPLHF. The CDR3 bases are TGCGCCAGCAGCCAAGGAAGATTGGATAGTTCCGTATCACCCCTCCACTTT.

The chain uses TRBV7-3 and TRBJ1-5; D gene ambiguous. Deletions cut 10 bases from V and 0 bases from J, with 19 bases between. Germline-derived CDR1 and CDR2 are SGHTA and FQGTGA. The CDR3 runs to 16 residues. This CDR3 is CAILPKVLNSNQPQHF. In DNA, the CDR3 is TGTGCCATCCTGCCCAAGGTATTAAATAGCAATCAGCCCCAGCATTTT.

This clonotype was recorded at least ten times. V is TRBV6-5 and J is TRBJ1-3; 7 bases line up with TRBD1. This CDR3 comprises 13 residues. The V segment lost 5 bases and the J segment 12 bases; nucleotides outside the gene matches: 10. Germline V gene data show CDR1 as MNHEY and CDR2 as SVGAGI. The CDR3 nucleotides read TGTGCCAGCAGTCAAACAGGGGCCCGGGGCATATATTTT. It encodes CASSQTGARGIYF.

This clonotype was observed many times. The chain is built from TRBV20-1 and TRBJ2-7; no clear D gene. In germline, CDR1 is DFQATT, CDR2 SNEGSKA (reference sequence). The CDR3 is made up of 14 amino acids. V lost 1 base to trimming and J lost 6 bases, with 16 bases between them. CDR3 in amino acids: CSARAETQAVEQYF. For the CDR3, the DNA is TGCAGTGCTAGAGCGGAGACTCAAGCCGTCGAGCAGTACTTC.

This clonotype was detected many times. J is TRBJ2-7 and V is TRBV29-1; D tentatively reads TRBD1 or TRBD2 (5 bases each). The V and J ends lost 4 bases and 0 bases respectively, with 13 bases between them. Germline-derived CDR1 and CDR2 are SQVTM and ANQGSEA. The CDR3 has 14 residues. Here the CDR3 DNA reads TGCAGCGTTGGGCACGGGACCAGCTCCTACGAGCAGTACTTC. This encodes CSVGHGTSSYEQYF.

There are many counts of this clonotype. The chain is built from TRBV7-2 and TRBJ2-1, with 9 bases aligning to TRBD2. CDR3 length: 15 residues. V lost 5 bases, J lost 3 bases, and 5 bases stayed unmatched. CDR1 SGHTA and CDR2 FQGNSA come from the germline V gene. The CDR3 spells CASSEGTSIYNEQFF. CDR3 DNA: TGTGCCAGCAGCGAGGGGACTAGCATCTACAATGAGCAGTTCTTC.

The CDR3 nucleotides are TGTGCCAGCAGCCGGGGACAGGGAGGGGTACAGCCCCAGCATTTT. The encoded protein is CASSRGQGGVQPQHF. The chain carries TRBV12-3 or TRBV12-4 and TRBJ1-5, with 9 bases matching TRBD1. J was trimmed by 7 bases and V by 6 bases; bases with no gene match: 10. The CDR3 runs to 15 residues.

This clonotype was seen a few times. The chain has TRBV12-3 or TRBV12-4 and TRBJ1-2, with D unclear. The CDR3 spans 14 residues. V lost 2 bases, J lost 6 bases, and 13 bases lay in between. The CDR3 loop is CASSLKDWGDGYTF. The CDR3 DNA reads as TGTGCCAGCAGTTTAAAGGACTGGGGAGATGGCTACACCTTC.

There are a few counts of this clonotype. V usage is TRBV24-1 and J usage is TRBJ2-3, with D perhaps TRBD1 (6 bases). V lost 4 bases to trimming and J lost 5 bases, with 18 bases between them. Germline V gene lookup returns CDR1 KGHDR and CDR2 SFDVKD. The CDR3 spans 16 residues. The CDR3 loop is CATSERGGPRVDTQYF. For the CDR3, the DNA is TGTGCCACCAGTGAACGAGGGGGTCCGAGGGTAGATACGCAGTATTTT.

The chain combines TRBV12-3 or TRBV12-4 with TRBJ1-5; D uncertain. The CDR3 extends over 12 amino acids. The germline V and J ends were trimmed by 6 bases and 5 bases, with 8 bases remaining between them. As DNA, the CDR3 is TGTGCCAGCAGGGACGGGGATCAGCCCCAGCATTTT. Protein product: CASRDGDQPQHF.

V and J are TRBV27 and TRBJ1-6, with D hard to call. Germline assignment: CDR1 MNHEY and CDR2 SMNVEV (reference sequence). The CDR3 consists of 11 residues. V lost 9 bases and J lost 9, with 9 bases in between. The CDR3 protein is CASGWVSPLHF. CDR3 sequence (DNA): TGTGCCAGTGGATGGGTTTCACCCCTCCACTTT.

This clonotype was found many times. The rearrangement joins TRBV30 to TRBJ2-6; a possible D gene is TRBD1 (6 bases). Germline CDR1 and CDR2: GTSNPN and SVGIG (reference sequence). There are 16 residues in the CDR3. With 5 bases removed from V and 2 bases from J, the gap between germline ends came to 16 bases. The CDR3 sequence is CAWGTSHRAGANVLTF. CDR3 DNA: TGTGCCTGGGGTACATCGCACAGGGCTGGGGCCAACGTCCTGACTTTC. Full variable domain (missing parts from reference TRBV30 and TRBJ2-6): SQTIHQWPATLVQPVGSPLSLECTVEGTSNPNLYWYRQAAGRGLQLLFYSVGIGQISSEVPQNLSASRPQDRQFILSSKKLLLSDSGFYLCAWGTSHRAGANVLTFGAGSRLTVL.

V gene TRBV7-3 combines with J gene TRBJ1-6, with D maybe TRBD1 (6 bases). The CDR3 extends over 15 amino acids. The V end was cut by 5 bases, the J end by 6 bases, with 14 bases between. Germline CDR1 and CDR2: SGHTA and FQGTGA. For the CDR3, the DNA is TGTGCCAGCAGCCCTGGGACACCACTTAATTCACCCCTCCACTTT. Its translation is CASSPGTPLNSPLHF. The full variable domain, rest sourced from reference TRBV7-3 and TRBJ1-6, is GAGVSQTPSNKVTEKGKYVELRCDPISGHTALYWYRQSLGQGPEFLIYFQGTGAADDSGLPNDRFFAVRPEGSVSTLKIQRTERGDSAVYLCASSPGTPLNSPLHFGNGTRLTVT.

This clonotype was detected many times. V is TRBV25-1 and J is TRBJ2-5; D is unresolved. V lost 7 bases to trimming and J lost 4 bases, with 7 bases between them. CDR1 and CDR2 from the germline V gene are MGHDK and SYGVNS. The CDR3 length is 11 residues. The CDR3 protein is CASTPGETQYF. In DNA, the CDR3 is TGTGCCAGCACCCCAGGAGAGACCCAGTACTTC.

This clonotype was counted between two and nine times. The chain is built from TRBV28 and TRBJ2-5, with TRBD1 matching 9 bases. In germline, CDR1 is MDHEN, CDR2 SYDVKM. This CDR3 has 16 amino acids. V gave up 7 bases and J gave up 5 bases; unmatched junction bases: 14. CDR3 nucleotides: TGTGCCAGCACCGATTTTGGGGACAGGGAGAGGGAGACCCAGTACTTC. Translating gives CASTDFGDRERETQYF.